This entry lists 29 T cell receptor beta chains sequenced from one sample in a study of blood T cell repertoires in COVID-19. The table came from immunoSEQ multiplex PCR; TCRdb's copy has only in-frame clones and leaves some out. The profile covers some 200,000 clones, with 75% to 90% appearing a single time and about 5% taken by the ten largest. The sample comprised peripheral blood. Every receptor here comes from a woman aged 40-49 years with acute or convalescent COVID-19.

The rearrangement joins TRBV11-2 to TRBJ2-3; 7 bases line up with TRBD1. The CDR3 loop spans 16 amino acids. The trim removed 1 base at V and 1 base at J, leaving 5 bases unmatched. Germline CDR1 and CDR2: SGHAT and FQNNGV. The CDR3 DNA reads TGTGCCAGCAGCTTAGGGCCAGGGGGAGGCACAGATACGCAGTATTTT. Its protein product is CASSLGPGGGTDTQYF.

The CDR3 reads CASSSGGYLTEAFF. CDR3 DNA sequence: TGTGCCAGCAGTTCAGGGGGTTACCTCACTGAAGCTTTCTTT. The chain combines TRBV2 with TRBJ1-1; 7 bases align to TRBD1. The CDR3 spans 14 residues. CDR1 is SNHLY, CDR2 FYNNEI, per germline. Unmatched junction bases numbered 7, after V lost 5 bases and J lost 4 bases.

This sequence joins TRBV3-1 (or the pseudogene TRBV3-2) and TRBJ1-2; D is possibly TRBD1 (5 bases). There are 15 residues in the CDR3. Germline V CDR1 and CDR2: LGHDT, YNNKEL (reference sequence). V was trimmed by 0 bases and J by 4 bases, leaving 12 bases between them. The CDR3 nucleotides read TGTGCCAGCAGCCAAGACATCGCCGGGGGCTATGGCTACACCTTC. It codes for CASSQDIAGGYGYTF.

The genes are TRBV7-9 and TRBJ1-2; the D is unclear. Germline values: CDR1 SEHNR, CDR2 FQNEAQ (reference sequence). The CDR3 runs to 13 residues. Trimming took 5 bases from V and 4 from J, leaving 11 bases between them. CDR3 loop: CASSPDYIYGYTF. The CDR3 coding sequence is TGTGCCAGCAGCCCTGACTACATCTATGGCTACACCTTC.

This chain links TRBV28 with TRBJ1-3, with 10 bases fitting TRBD1. The CDR3 spans 19 residues. V was clipped by 4 bases and J by 4 bases; unmatched bases: 16. Germline CDR1 is MDHEN and CDR2 is SYDVKM. The CDR3 reads CASSCRRDRGSSAGNTIYF. The CDR3 DNA reads as TGTGCCAGCAGTTGCCGGCGGGACAGGGGCTCGTCCGCCGGAAACACCATATATTTT.

The chain uses TRBV12-3 or TRBV12-4 and TRBJ2-5; tentatively, D is TRBD1 (6 bases). The CDR3 is 13 amino acids. Trimming cost V 0 bases and J 5 bases, with 7 bases left between them. CDR3 sequence reads: CASSLAGAETQYF. CDR3 sequence (DNA): TGTGCCAGCAGTTTAGCGGGGGCTGAGACCCAGTACTTC.

This clone was counted between two and nine times. V usage is TRBV18 and J usage is TRBJ1-6; 8 bases match TRBD1. From germline, CDR1 is KGHSH and CDR2 LQKENI. The ends lost 3 bases at V and 5 bases at J; junction bases unmatched: 6. This CDR3 spans 16 amino acids. The CDR3 region is CASSPTGDRNNSPLHF. DNA of the CDR3: TGTGCCAGCTCACCCACCGGGGACAGGAATAATTCACCCCTCCACTTT.

The CDR3 nucleotides read TGTGCCAGCAGGGGACTTGGTGTCACTGAAGCTTTCTTT. Protein product: CASRGLGVTEAFF. The V gene is TRBV2, the J gene TRBJ1-1; D is perhaps TRBD1 (5 bases). Trimming removed 6 bases at V and 4 bases at J, with 12 bases between. CDR3 length: 13 residues. Per the germline V gene, CDR1 is SNHLY and CDR2 is FYNNEI. Looking up the rest from reference TRBV2 and TRBJ1-1 gives the full variable domain: EPEVTQTPSHQVTQMGQEVILRCVPISNHLYFYWYRQILGQKVEFLVSFYNNEISEKSEIFDDQFSVERPDGSNFTLKIRSTKLEDSAMYFCASRGLGVTEAFFGQGTRLTVV.

The chain carries TRBV7-2 and TRBJ2-1, with 14 bases identical to TRBD2. V lost 5 bases to trimming and J lost 12 bases; unmatched junction nucleotides: 21. The CDR3 is 19 residues long. Per the germline V gene, CDR1 is SGHTA and CDR2 is FQGNSA. The CDR3, as DNA: TGTGCCAGCAGCCCCCTAGGACTAGCGGGGGGCCGGATGGGGTCGGGGCAGTTCTTC. Protein product: CASSPLGLAGGRMGSGQFF. The full variable domain, completed using reference TRBV7-2 and TRBJ2-1, is GAGVSQSPSNKVTEKGKDVELRCDPISGHTALYWYRQSLGQGLEFLIYFQGNSAPDKSGLPSDRFSAERTGGSVSTLTIQRTQQEDSAVYLCASSPLGLAGGRMGSGQFFGPGTRLTVL.

This rearrangement joins TRBV10-1 to TRBJ2-4; 7 bases fit TRBD1. Germline trimming cut 4 bases from V and 3 bases from J; bases unmatched to any gene: 12. Germline V CDR1 and CDR2: WNHNN, SYGVQD (reference sequence). This CDR3 has 17 residues. The CDR3, as DNA: TGCGCCAGCAGTGGGTCAGGGCAGGGGGACGGCAAAAACATTCAGTACTTC. The encoded protein is CASSGSGQGDGKNIQYF.

The J gene is TRBJ2-3, the V gene TRBV5-1, with 14 bases that match TRBD2. V gave up 6 bases and J gave up 2 bases; unmatched junction bases: 8. The CDR3 consists of 17 residues. Germline CDR1 SGHRS, CDR2 YFSETQ. CDR3 in DNA: TGCGCCAGCACCCGAGGGACTAGCGGGGGACCCACAGATACGCAGTATTTT. Amino acids: CASTRGTSGGPTDTQYF. Full variable domain (outside the CDR3, taken from reference TRBV5-1 and TRBJ2-3): KAGVTQTPRYLIKTRGQQVTLSCSPISGHRSVSWYQQTPGQGLQFLFEYFSETQRNKGNFPGRFSGRQFSNSRSEMNVSTLELGDSALYLCASTRGTSGGPTDTQYFGPGTRLTVL.

The chain is built from TRBV18 and TRBJ2-2, with D perhaps TRBD2 (5 bases). This CDR3 comprises 13 residues. CDR1 and CDR2 from the germline V gene are KGHSH and LQKENI. Trimming pared 4 bases from V and 8 bases from J, leaving 11 bases between. The CDR3 spells CASSREGVGELFF. The CDR3 nucleotides read TGTGCCAGCTCACGTGAGGGAGTAGGGGAGCTGTTTTTT.

Ten or more counts support this clone. The chain has TRBV30 and TRBJ1-6; D is unclear. This CDR3 contains 12 residues. Trimming removed 2 bases from V and 10 bases from J, with 9 bases in between. From germline, CDR1 is GTSNPN and CDR2 SVGIG (reference sequence). The CDR3 here is CAWSPRGSPLHF. CDR3 DNA sequence: TGTGCCTGGAGTCCGAGAGGCTCACCCCTCCACTTT.

J is TRBJ1-1 and V is TRBV6-1; D is unclear. CDR1 is MNHNS, CDR2 SASEGT, per germline. This CDR3 is built from 17 residues. The V gene lost 2 bases and the J gene lost 4 bases, with 20 bases spanning the gap. The CDR3 protein is CASSEPLGRARGTEAFF. The CDR3 DNA is TGTGCCAGCAGTGAACCCCTAGGGCGGGCTAGAGGCACTGAAGCTTTCTTT.

The chain carries TRBV7-2 and TRBJ2-3; D is uncertain. The CDR3 extends over 13 amino acids. Between the trimmed V and J ends, which lost 4 bases and 3 bases, there was a span of 8 bases. Germline CDR1 reads SGHTA; CDR2 reads FQGNSA. The CDR3 coding sequence is TGTGCCAGCAGCTCTCGGCGGACAGATACGCAGTATTTT. Its translation is CASSSRRTDTQYF.

J is TRBJ2-5 and V is TRBV12-3 or TRBV12-4; D unresolved. The CDR3 consists of 13 residues. V gave up 1 base and J gave up 4 bases, with 7 bases separating them. CDR3 sequence (DNA): TGTGCCAGCAGTTTAGGCGGTGGAGAGACCCAGTACTTC. Translated: CASSLGGGETQYF.

This clone was seen a handful of times. This chain joins TRBV28 and TRBJ2-7; TRBD1 matches at 7 bases. Germline V gene lookup returns CDR1 MDHEN and CDR2 SYDVKM. The CDR3 has 19 residues. After removal of 8 bases from V and 0 bases from J, the junction contained 22 bases not matched to a gene. The CDR3 loop reads CASASAGDSDRPSSYEQYV. The CDR3 bases are TGTGCCAGCGCCTCAGCCGGGGACAGCGACCGGCCTAGCTCCTACGAGCAGTACGTC.

This sequence joins TRBV27 and TRBJ2-1; possible D gene TRBD1, 5 bases. The V gene lost 0 bases and the J gene lost 3 bases, with 15 bases spanning the gap. Germline V gives CDR1 MNHEY, CDR2 SMNVEV (reference sequence). The CDR3 is made up of 17 amino acids. In DNA form, the CDR3 reads TGTGCCAGCAGTTTATCGATTTTTCAGGACAACTACAATGAGCAGTTCTTC. Amino acids: CASSLSIFQDNYNEQFF.

The chain links TRBV19 to TRBJ2-2, with TRBD2 as a possible D gene (7 bases). CDR1 and CDR2 (germline): LNHDA, SQIVND (reference sequence). This CDR3 region has 15 residues. Trimming took off 6 bases at V and 5 bases at J, with 16 bases between the two ends. This CDR3 is CASSPVQGGTGELFF. In DNA form, the CDR3 reads TGTGCCAGTAGCCCTGTACAGGGAGGGACCGGGGAGCTGTTTTTT. The full variable domain, with the rest looked up from reference TRBV19 and TRBJ2-2, is DGGITQSPKYLFRKEGQNVTLSCEQNLNHDAMYWYRQDPGQGLRLIYYSQIVNDFQKGDIAEGYSVSREKKESFPLTVTSAQKNPTAFYLCASSPVQGGTGELFFGEGSRLTVL.

The chain combines TRBV7-8 with TRBJ2-2, with D maybe TRBD1 (6 bases). V was pared by 5 bases and J by 8 bases, with 15 bases between. CDR3 length: 14 amino acids. CDR1 is SGHVS and CDR2 is FQNEAQ in the germline V gene. CDR3 sequence: CASSPPGEGGELFF. The CDR3 region has the DNA TGTGCCAGCAGCCCGCCAGGGGAAGGTGGGGAGCTGTTTTTT.

The V gene is TRBV21-1, the J gene TRBJ2-7; the table's D gene call, TRBD2, was not cross checked with the DNA. TRBV21-1 is described as a pseudogene. This CDR3 region has 16 residues. This chain's CDR3 is CASLPTGGADPYEQYV. The CDR3 bases are TGTGCCAGCTTGCCGACGGGAGGGGCGGACCCCTACGAGCAGTACGTC.

This clone was counted once. The gene calls are TRBV20-1 and TRBJ2-3; D gene unclear. Trimming stripped 3 bases from V and 5 bases from J, with 9 bases between. The CDR3 contains 12 residues. The germline V gene encodes CDR1 DFQATT and CDR2 SNEGSKA (reference sequence). The CDR3 loop is CSASFSLDTQYF. The CDR3, as DNA: TGCAGTGCTAGTTTTAGTCTAGATACGCAGTATTTT.

The chain is built from TRBV6-1 and TRBJ2-3; D possibly corresponds to TRBD2 (6 bases). Per germline, CDR1 MNHNS and CDR2 SASEGT. V lost 3 bases and J 1 base, leaving 17 bases between the germline ends. The CDR3 contains 17 residues. CDR3 amino acids: CASSERRRGYGTDTQYF. In DNA, the CDR3 is TGTGCCAGCAGTGAGAGAAGGAGGGGATACGGCACAGATACGCAGTATTTT.

As for this clone: Other DNA variants within this sample encode the same CDR3. V and J are TRBV6-5 and TRBJ1-2; D gene unclear. This CDR3 has 14 residues. Between the trimmed V and J ends, which lost 0 bases and 1 base, there was a span of 6 bases. CDR1 is MNHEY and CDR2 is SVGAGI in the germline V gene. The DNA for the CDR3 is TGTGCCAGCAGTTACTCAACGGGTAACTATGGCTACACCTTC. This gives the protein CASSYSTGNYGYTF.

The rearrangement joins TRBV27 to TRBJ1-2, with TRBD1 matching over 8 bases. The trim removed 9 bases at V and 8 bases at J, leaving 11 bases unmatched. The CDR3 contains 13 residues. Per germline, CDR1 MNHEY and CDR2 SMNVEV (reference sequence). CDR3 amino acids: CASSRQGIVGYTF. DNA of the CDR3: TGTGCCAGTTCGAGACAGGGGATTGTCGGCTACACCTTC.

This clone was observed a handful of times. This chain joins TRBV30 and TRBJ1-5; a possible D gene is TRBD1 (6 bases). This CDR3 is 14 amino acids long. The germline V gene encodes CDR1 GTSNPN and CDR2 SVGIG (reference sequence). The V end lost 6 bases, the J end lost 4 bases, and 16 bases lay between the germline ends. For the CDR3, the DNA is TGTGCCTGCACAACAGGGCCCCAAAATCAGCCCCAGCATTTT. Protein product: CACTTGPQNQPQHF.

This chain uses TRBV5-1 with TRBJ1-2; TRBD1 matches at 7 bases. V lost 1 base and J lost 3; bases outside the gene matches: 6. CDR1 is SGHRS and CDR2 is YFSETQ in the germline V gene. There are 15 residues in the CDR3. CDR3 amino acids: CASSLRQGSHYGYTF. CDR3 in DNA: TGCGCCAGCAGCTTGAGACAGGGCTCTCACTATGGCTACACCTTC.

Here the CDR3 DNA reads TGCGCCAGCAGCCAACGCCGGGACAGTAATCAGCCCCAGCATTTT. As protein: CASSQRRDSNQPQHF. This chain connects TRBV4-1 to TRBJ1-5; 7 nucleotides agree with TRBD1. The CDR3 spans 15 residues. J lost 4 bases, V lost 2 bases, and 5 bases had no gene match. The germline V gene has CDR1 MGHRA and CDR2 YSYEKL.

The chain employs TRBV5-4 and TRBJ2-5; 10 nucleotides align to TRBD2. Germline V gene sequence: CDR1 SGHNT, CDR2 YYREEE (reference sequence). With 4 bases clipped from V and 6 bases from J, the junction kept 6 bases outside the gene matches. The CDR3 contains 14 residues. The CDR3 region has the DNA TGTGCCAGCAGCGTAGCGGGGGGCCGACAGACCCAGTACTTC. It yields the protein CASSVAGGRQTQYF.